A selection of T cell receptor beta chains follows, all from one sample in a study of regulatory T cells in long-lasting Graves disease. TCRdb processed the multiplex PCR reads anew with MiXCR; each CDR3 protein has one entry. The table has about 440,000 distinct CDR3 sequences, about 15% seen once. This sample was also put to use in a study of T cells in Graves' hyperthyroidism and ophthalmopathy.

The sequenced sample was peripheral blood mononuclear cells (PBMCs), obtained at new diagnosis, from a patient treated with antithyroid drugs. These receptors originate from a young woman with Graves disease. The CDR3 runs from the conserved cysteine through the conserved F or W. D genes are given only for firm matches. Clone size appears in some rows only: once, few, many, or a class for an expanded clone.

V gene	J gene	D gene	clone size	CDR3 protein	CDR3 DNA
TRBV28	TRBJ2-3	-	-	CASSLKLAWADTQYF	TGTGCCAGCAGTTTAAAACTAGCTTGGGCAGATACGCAGTATTTT
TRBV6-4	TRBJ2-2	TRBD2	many	CASTPLAGGGTGELFF	TGTGCCAGCACCCCCTTGGCGGGAGGAGGCACCGGGGAGCTGTTTTTT
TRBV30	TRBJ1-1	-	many	CAWRKEDRLLGSAFF	TGTGCCTGGAGGAAAGAGGACAGACTGCTGGGTTCTGCTTTCTTT
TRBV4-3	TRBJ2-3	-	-	CASSQDRVGTDTQYF	TGCGCCAGCAGCCAAGATAGGGTAGGCACAGATACGCAGTATTTT
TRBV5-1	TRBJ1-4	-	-	CASSLHGDEKLFF	TGCGCCAGCAGCTTGCACGGAGATGAAAAACTGTTTTTT
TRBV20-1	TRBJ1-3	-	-	CSARGGHGNTIYF	TGCAGTGCTAGAGGGGGGCACGGAAACACCATATATTTT
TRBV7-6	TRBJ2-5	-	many	CASSLVGQQETQYF	TGTGCCAGCAGCTTAGTTGGACAGCAAGAGACCCAGTACTTC
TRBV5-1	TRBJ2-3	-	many	CASSLDGTSTDTQYF	TGTGCCAGCAGCTTAGATGGGACTAGCACAGATACGCAGTATTTT
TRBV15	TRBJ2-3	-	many	CATSSEVRNTQYF	TGTGCCACCAGCAGTGAAGTGCGCAATACGCAGTATTTT
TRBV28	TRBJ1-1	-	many	CASNTGFVTEAFF	TGTGCCAGTAATACAGGGTTTGTAACTGAAGCTTTCTTT
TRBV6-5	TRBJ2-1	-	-	CASSYVRAGEQFF	TGTGCCAGCAGTTACGTCAGGGCGGGTGAGCAGTTCTTC
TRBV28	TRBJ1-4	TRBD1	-	CASSLSDRGSEKLFF	TGTGCCAGCAGTTTATCCGACAGGGGGAGTGAAAAACTGTTTTTT
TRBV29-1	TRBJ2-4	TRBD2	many	CSVEFGLAGVNIQYF	TGCAGCGTTGAATTTGGTCTAGCGGGAGTAAACATTCAGTACTTC
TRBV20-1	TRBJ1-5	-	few	CSARDSEYQPQHF	TGCAGTGCTAGAGATAGTGAGTATCAGCCCCAGCATTTT
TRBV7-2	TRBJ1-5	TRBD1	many	CASSLAPGGAQPQHF	TGTGCCAGCAGCTTAGCCCCAGGGGGTGCTCAGCCCCAGCATTTT
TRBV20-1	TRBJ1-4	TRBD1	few	CSARGQGWEKLFF	TGCAGTGCTCGCGGACAGGGTTGGGAAAAACTGTTTTTT
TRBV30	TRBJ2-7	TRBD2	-	CAWNRQRDHEQYF	TGTGCCTGGAACCGCCAGCGGGACCACGAGCAGTACTTC
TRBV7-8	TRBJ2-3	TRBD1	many	CASSVPQGTDTDTQYF	TGTGCCAGCAGCGTCCCCCAAGGGACAGACACAGATACGCAGTATTTT
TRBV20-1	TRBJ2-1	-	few	CSAVKEWQQFF	TGCAGTGCTGTCAAGGAATGGCAGCAGTTCTTC
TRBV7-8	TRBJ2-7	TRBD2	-	CASSSSGTSTYEQYF	TGTGCCAGCAGCTCGTCCGGGACTAGCACGTACGAGCAGTACTTC
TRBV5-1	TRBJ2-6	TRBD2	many	CASSLFAGGRFSGANVLTF	TGCGCCAGCAGCTTGTTTGCGGGAGGGCGCTTTTCTGGGGCCAACGTCCTGACTTTC
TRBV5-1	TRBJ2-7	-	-	CASSLTRGRNYEQYF	TGCGCCAGCAGCTTGACGAGGGGACGAAACTACGAGCAGTACTTC
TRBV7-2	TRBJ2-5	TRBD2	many	CASSSPGGTQYF	TGTGCCAGCAGCTCCCCGGGGGGGACCCAGTACTTC
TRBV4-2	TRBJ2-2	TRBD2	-	CASSQDRASGTVTGELFF	TGTGCCAGCAGCCAAGATCGGGCTAGCGGGACAGTCACCGGGGAGCTGTTTTTT
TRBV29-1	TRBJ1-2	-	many	CSVDDVVGVGYTF	TGCAGCGTTGATGATGTCGTTGGGGTTGGCTACACCTTC
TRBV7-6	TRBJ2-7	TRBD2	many	CASSLDASGGSYEQYF	TGTGCCAGCAGCTTAGACGCTAGCGGAGGCTCCTACGAGCAGTACTTC
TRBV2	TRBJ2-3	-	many	CASKLGTSGDTQYF	TGTGCCAGCAAGTTAGGGACATCCGGAGATACGCAGTATTTT
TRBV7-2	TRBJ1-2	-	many	CASSLGPNYGYTF	TGTGCCAGCAGCTTGGGACCTAACTATGGCTACACCTTC